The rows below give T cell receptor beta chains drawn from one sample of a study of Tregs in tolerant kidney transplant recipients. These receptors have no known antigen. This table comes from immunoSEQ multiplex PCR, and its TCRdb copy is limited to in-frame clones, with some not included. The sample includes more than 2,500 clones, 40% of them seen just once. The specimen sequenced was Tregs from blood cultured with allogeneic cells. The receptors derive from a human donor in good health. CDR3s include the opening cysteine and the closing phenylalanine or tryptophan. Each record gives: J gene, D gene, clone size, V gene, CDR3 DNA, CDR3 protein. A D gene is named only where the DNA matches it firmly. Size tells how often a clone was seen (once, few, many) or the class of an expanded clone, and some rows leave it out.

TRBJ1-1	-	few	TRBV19	TGTGCCAGTAGTATAAATCGGATCACAGTGAACACTGAAGCTTTCTTT	CASSINRITVNTEAFF
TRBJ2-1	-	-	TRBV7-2	TGTGCCAGCAGCCAAGATTGGGGACGGTACAATGAGCAGTTCTTC	CASSQDWGRYNEQFF
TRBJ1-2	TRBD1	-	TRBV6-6	TGTGCCAGCAGGACAGGGGGCTATGGCTACACCTTC	CASRTGGYGYTF
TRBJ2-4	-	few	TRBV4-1	TGCGCCAGCAGCCGCGTGGGGAGAGGGAACATTCAGTACTTC	CASSRVGRGNIQYF
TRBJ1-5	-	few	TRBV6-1	TGTGCCAGCACACAGGGCCTAGGTCAGCCCCAGCATTTT	CASTQGLGQPQHF
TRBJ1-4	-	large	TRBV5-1	TGCGCCAGCAGCCTTTTCCGAGGTCCTAATGAAAAACTGTTTTTT	CASSLFRGPNEKLFF
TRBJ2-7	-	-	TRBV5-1	TGCGCCAGCACCCCCGCTCATGGGGGTTTGAGCTCCTACGAGCAGTACTTC	CASTPAHGGLSSYEQYF
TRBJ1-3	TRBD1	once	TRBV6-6	TGTGCCAGCAAACTGTGGACAGGGGGTAGCGACACCATATATTTT	CASKLWTGGSDTIYF
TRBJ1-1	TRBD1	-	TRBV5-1	TGCGCCAGCAGCTTGGGGGCAGGGGGCATGAACACTGAAGCTTTCTTT	CASSLGAGGMNTEAFF
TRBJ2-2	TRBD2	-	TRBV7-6	TGTGCCAGCAGCTTAGGACTAGCGGCCTTAGCCGGGGAGCTGTTTTTT	CASSLGLAALAGELFF
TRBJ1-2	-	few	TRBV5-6	TGTGCCAGCAGCCTTGTTGGTGGTGCCGCCTATGGCTACACCTTC	CASSLVGGAAYGYTF
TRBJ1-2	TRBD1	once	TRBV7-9	TGTGCCAGCAGCTTAGTAGGGGGCCTCCCTAACTATGGCTACACCTTC	CASSLVGGLPNYGYTF
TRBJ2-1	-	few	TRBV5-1	TGCGCCAGCAGCTTGGACGGGAACTCCTACAATGAGCAGTTCTTC	CASSLDGNSYNEQFF
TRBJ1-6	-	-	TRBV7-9	TGTGCCAGCAGCCCACAGGGCCGGGGTAATTCACCCCTCCACTTT	CASSPQGRGNSPLHF
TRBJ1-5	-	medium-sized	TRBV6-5	TGTGCCAGCACACAGGGCCTAGGTCAGCCCCAGCATTTT	CASTQGLGQPQHF
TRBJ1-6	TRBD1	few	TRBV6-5	TGTGCCAGCAGTTACTTTGGACAGGGCCGAGGTTCACCCCTCCACTTT	CASSYFGQGRGSPLHF
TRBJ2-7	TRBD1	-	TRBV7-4	TGTGCCAGCAGCCCTGGGACAGGGTCCTTCTACGAGCAGTACTTC	CASSPGTGSFYEQYF
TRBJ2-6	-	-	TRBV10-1	TGCGCCAGCAGTGAGGGGGCCTCTGGGGCCAACGTCCTGACTTTC	CASSEGASGANVLTF
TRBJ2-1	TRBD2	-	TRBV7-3	TGTGCCAGCGCGGGGGGGCCGTATGAGCAGTTCTTC	CASAGGPYEQFF
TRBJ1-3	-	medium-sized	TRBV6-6	TGTGCCAGCAGTCTCGGGGGACGGGGAAACACCATATATTTT	CASSLGGRGNTIYF
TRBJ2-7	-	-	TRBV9	TGTGCCAGCAGCGTAGCCCCGACCCAGACAGGCTACGAGCAGTACTTC	CASSVAPTQTGYEQYF